The rows below give T cell receptor beta chains drawn from one sample of a study of blood T cell repertoires in COVID-19. Sequenced by immunoSEQ multiplex PCR; TCRdb stores in-frame clones only, minus some. Among 51,000 or so clones listed, about 81% were seen once. The sequenced sample was peripheral blood. These receptors came from a woman of 80 years or more with COVID-19, enrolled during active disease. The CDR3 runs from the conserved cysteine through the conserved F or W. D genes are given only for firm matches. Where a row states a size, it is once, few, many or the class of an expanded clone; other rows omit it.

D | size | J | V | CDR3 | DNA
- | - | TRBJ1-6 | TRBV30 | CAWSVGLGGNSPLHF | TGTGCCTGGAGTGTAGGGTTGGGGGGAAATTCACCCCTCCACTTT
TRBD1 | - | TRBJ2-5 | TRBV7-3 | CASSLTGGLETQYF | TGTGCCAGCAGCTTAACAGGGGGCCTAGAGACCCAGTACTTC
TRBD1 | - | TRBJ2-5 | TRBV7-3 | CASSRQGSTETQYF | TGTGCCAGCAGCAGACAGGGGAGCACCGAGACCCAGTACTTC
TRBD2 | few | TRBJ2-1 | TRBV2 | CASSEPLTWGGRDNEQFF | TGTGCCAGCAGTGAACCTCTTACTTGGGGCGGGAGGGACAATGAGCAGTTCTTC
- | - | TRBJ2-2 | TRBV7-8 | CASSRIAAVVVLNTGELFF | TGTGCCAGCAGCCGGATTGCCGCGGTTGTCGTCCTTAACACCGGGGAGCTGTTTTTT
- | - | TRBJ1-5 | TRBV2 | CASRAGAGNQPQHF | TGTGCCAGCAGGGCAGGGGCGGGCAATCAGCCCCAGCATTTT
TRBD1 | - | TRBJ2-7 | TRBV2 | CASRYEPGQVTFEQYF | TGTGCCAGCAGATACGAACCGGGACAGGTAACATTCGAGCAGTACTTC
TRBD2 | - | TRBJ2-1 | TRBV19 | CASSIGTSGFNEQFF | TGTGCCAGTAGTATCGGGACTAGCGGGTTTAATGAGCAGTTCTTC
TRBD1 | - | TRBJ1-5 | TRBV7-2 | CASSLARTGAPRPQHF | TGTGCCAGCAGCTTAGCTCGGACAGGAGCCCCCAGGCCCCAGCATTTT
TRBD2 | few | TRBJ2-7 | TRBV6-6 | CASSLTSGRADEQYF | TGTGCCAGCAGTCTAACTAGCGGGAGGGCCGACGAGCAGTACTTC
TRBD2 | once | TRBJ2-7 | TRBV11-2 | CASSSYLLAGAYEQYF | TGTGCCAGCAGCTCATACCTCCTAGCGGGAGCCTACGAGCAGTACTTC
TRBD1 | - | TRBJ2-1 | TRBV30 | CARGTGSDEQFF | TGTGCCCGAGGGACAGGGTCCGATGAGCAGTTCTTC
TRBD1 | few | TRBJ2-1 | TRBV2 | CASTLTGKIYEQFF | TGTGCCAGCACCTTGACAGGGAAGATCTATGAGCAGTTCTTC
- | - | TRBJ2-2 | TRBV3-1/TRBV3-2 | CASSGESGELFF | TGTGCCAGCAGTGGGGAGTCCGGGGAGCTGTTTTTT
TRBD2 | - | TRBJ2-5 | TRBV4-1 | CASSQQTASGQETQYF | TGCGCCAGCAGCCAACAAACCGCTAGCGGACAAGAGACCCAGTACTTC
TRBD2 | - | TRBJ2-2 | TRBV30 | CATLGAGGPAGELFF | TGTGCCACCCTAGGTGCGGGAGGGCCTGCGGGGGAGCTGTTTTTT
TRBD2 | - | TRBJ2-1 | TRBV29-1 | CSVEGSGRGSYNEQFF | TGCAGCGTTGAAGGCAGCGGGAGGGGCTCCTACAATGAGCAGTTCTTC
- | once | TRBJ1-1 | TRBV16 | CASSQSRAEAFF | TGTGCCAGCAGCCAATCCCGAGCTGAAGCTTTCTTT
- | - | TRBJ1-4 | TRBV4-1 | CASSQDRNSNNEKLFF | TGCGCCAGCAGCCAAGATCGGAACAGCAATAATGAAAAACTGTTTTTT
- | few | TRBJ1-1 | TRBV27 | CASSLSTRAMNTEAFF | TGTGCCAGCAGTTTATCGACCAGGGCAATGAACACTGAAGCTTTCTTT
TRBD2 | - | TRBJ2-7 | TRBV27 | CASSLGGGLAEKEQYF | TGTGCCAGCAGTTTAGGGGGGGGTCTAGCGGAGAAAGAGCAGTACTTC
- | - | TRBJ2-3 | TRBV27 | CASSGEVRVPDTQYF | TGTGCCAGCAGTGGGGAGGTCAGGGTCCCAGATACGCAGTATTTT
- | - | TRBJ2-2 | TRBV7-8 | CASSYHTDPGELFF | TGTGCCAGCAGCTACCACACAGACCCCGGGGAGCTGTTTTTT
- | - | TRBJ2-7 | TRBV25-1 | CASRPQTEQSTYEQYF | TGTGCCAGCAGGCCCCAGACAGAACAATCCACCTACGAGCAGTACTTC
- | - | TRBJ1-4 | TRBV7-9 | CASSSTGGNEKLFF | TGTGCCAGCAGCTCGACAGGAGGAAATGAAAAACTGTTTTTT
TRBD1 | - | TRBJ1-5 | TRBV5-5 | CASSLGQGYINQPQHF | TGTGCCAGCAGCCTTGGACAGGGATATATCAATCAGCCCCAGCATTTT
TRBD2 | - | TRBJ2-5 | TRBV11-2 | CASSLAGGRETQYF | TGTGCCAGCAGCCTGGCGGGGGGCCGGGAGACCCAGTACTTC
- | - | TRBJ2-1 | TRBV6-2/TRBV6-3 | CASSYMDTIYNEQFF | TGTGCCAGCAGTTACATGGACACCATATACAATGAGCAGTTCTTC
TRBD2 | - | TRBJ2-7 | TRBV7-8 | CASSTSGTSGSYEQYF | TGTGCCAGCAGCACCTCCGGGACTAGCGGGAGCTACGAGCAGTACTTC
TRBD2 | - | TRBJ2-5 | TRBV6-5 | CASRAGTSRETQYF | TGTGCCAGCAGAGCCGGGACTAGCCGGGAGACCCAGTACTTC
- | - | TRBJ1-3 | TRBV29-1 | CSVRQANTIYF | TGCAGCGTTCGGCAAGCGAACACCATATATTTT
TRBD2 | - | TRBJ2-7 | TRBV7-7 | CASSYGLAGTYEQYF | TGTGCTAGCAGCTACGGACTAGCGGGAACCTACGAGCAGTACTTC
- | - | TRBJ1-3 | TRBV6-5 | CASWTKSSGNTIYF | TGTGCCAGCTGGACAAAGTCATCTGGAAACACCATATATTTT
TRBD2 | - | TRBJ2-2 | TRBV2 | CASSKNALAGGGELFF | TGTGCCAGCAGTAAGAATGCGCTAGCGGGAGGCGGGGAGCTGTTTTTT
- | - | TRBJ2-5 | TRBV14 | CASSQVIGIGETQYF | TGTGCCAGCAGCCAAGTCATCGGGATAGGGGAGACCCAGTACTTC
TRBD1 | - | TRBJ1-2 | TRBV18 | CASSPGTGPVGYTF | TGTGCCAGCTCACCAGGGACAGGGCCTGTAGGCTACACCTTC
- | - | TRBJ1-2 | TRBV9 | CASRAQVGYGYTF | TGTGCCAGCAGAGCACAGGTGGGCTATGGCTACACCTTC
TRBD2 | - | TRBJ2-2 | TRBV10-2 | CASTSSGSLSTGELFF | TGCGCCAGCACCAGTAGCGGGAGCCTTAGCACCGGGGAGCTGTTTTTT
TRBD1 | - | TRBJ1-2 | TRBV5-1 | CASSSGQGTGYTF | TGCGCCAGCAGCTCAGGACAGGGAACGGGCTACACCTTC
- | - | TRBJ1-5 | TRBV6-5 | CASSKLGGGNQPQHF | TGTGCCAGCAGTAAGCTAGGGGGGGGCAATCAGCCCCAGCATTTT
TRBD2 | - | TRBJ2-7 | TRBV30 | CAWSVGLGGYEQYF | TGTGCCTGGAGTGTAGGTCTGGGGGGGTACGAGCAGTACTTC
TRBD2 | - | TRBJ2-1 | TRBV5-1 | CASSFTSGSSYNEQFF | TGCGCCAGCAGCTTTACTAGCGGAAGCTCCTACAATGAGCAGTTCTTC
- | - | TRBJ2-1 | TRBV5-8 | CASSLGFGINEQFF | TGTGCCAGCAGCTTGGGGTTCGGGATTAATGAGCAGTTCTTC
TRBD1 | - | TRBJ2-1 | TRBV2 | CASSEDRGSPNEQFF | TGTGCCAGCAGTGAGGACAGGGGATCCCCCAATGAGCAGTTCTTC
TRBD1 | - | TRBJ2-2 | TRBV18 | CASSPVGQLAGELFF | TGTGCCAGCTCACCAGTGGGACAGCTTGCCGGGGAGCTGTTTTTT
TRBD1 | - | TRBJ1-1 | TRBV11-2 | CASSLLTGGTEAFF | TGTGCCAGCAGCTTGCTGACAGGGGGCACTGAAGCTTTCTTT
TRBD1 | - | TRBJ2-7 | TRBV2 | CATTGQGSYEQYF | TGTGCCACTACGGGACAGGGGTCCTACGAGCAGTACTTC
TRBD2 | - | TRBJ2-7 | TRBV9 | CASSVRPGTSGIYEQYF | TGTGCCAGCAGCGTACGACCAGGGACTAGCGGGATATACGAGCAGTACTTC
- | - | TRBJ1-6 | TRBV7-3 | CASSGTGHNSPLHF | TGTGCCAGCAGTGGTACAGGGCATAATTCACCCCTCCACTTT